Below, one TCR beta chain is given with its context. The table lists this clonotype with many counts. The antigen it recognizes is unknown. Base qualities are not recorded, but no much larger clone differs from it by a single base. Ophthalmopathy patients were characterized by moderately to severely active disease, a Clinical Activity Score of at least 3, a NOSPECS grade of at least 4, and a disease duration under 3 months. Patients with other autoimmune diseases, uncontrolled infections, pregnancy or lactation were excluded from the study. Clinical symptoms, serum thyroxine, TRAb, thyroid ultrasound and orbital computed tomography formed the basis of the diagnosis. PBMCs were isolated from about 9.1 ml of fresh peripheral blood by Ficoll-Paque density gradient centrifugation. Trizol reagent was used to extract the total RNA, and its quality was then checked on an Agilent 2100 Bioanalyzer. This sample is drawn from a study of Graves' ophthalmopathy and Graves' hyperthyroidism (dated by TCRdb to 2016 to 2018). Background for the entire study: Peripheral blood was collected at initial diagnosis, prior to any treatment. The study used signatures of the TCR beta repertoire to tell Graves' ophthalmopathy apart from Graves' hyperthyroidism and to predict which patients would progress to ophthalmopathy. In total, some 130 blood samples were TCR-sequenced: approximately 42 ophthalmopathy, roughly 80 hyperthyroidism and about 17 hyperthyroidism-to-ophthalmopathy patients. A discovery set of 100 patients (roughly 43 ophthalmopathy, fewer than 60 stable hyperthyroidism) was enrolled to explore V-J signatures distinguishing ophthalmopathy from hyperthyroidism. For independent validation, a separate cohort was made up of 18 to 20 hyperthyroidism patients plus 17 patients who later progressed from hyperthyroidism to ophthalmopathy. T-cell repertoires of thyroid tissue and blood were compared in several hyperthyroidism patients. Following sampling, methimazole starting at 30 mg daily was administered to hyperthyroidism patients, and high-dose intravenous methylprednisolone was administered to ophthalmopathy patients. The 95 to 100 discovery patients were randomly divided into training and test sets at a 7:3 ratio.

Spanning cysteine to phenylalanine, the CDR3 consists of 15 amino acids. CDR3 DNA is the only sequence kept; it has 45 bases, read in frame from the first base. The V and J ends are trimmed by 4 bases and 0 bases, leaving 10 bases between them. The germline V gene supplies CDR1 LGHNT and CDR2 FRNRAP. TCR beta CDR3 regions were amplified from RNA transcripts for repertoire sequencing. The first round of RT-PCR was done with HTBI primers and the Qiagen OneStep RT-PCR kit, and was followed by a second round of multiplex PCR, then size selection and purification. Sequencing of the libraries was carried out on an Illumina HiSeq2000 in paired-end mode with 100 bp reads. The original methods were these. Reads were processed with SOAPnuke, discarding reads with adapters, uncalled bases, mean Phred below 15, or no exact constant-primer or identifier match. High-quality paired reads were merged with COPE v1.2.5. Clonotypes were defined as unique nucleotide sequences and were aligned to IMGT TRB V, D and J references using MiTCR v1.1. The analysis was limited to V-J combinations with a frequency above 0.0001, which together covered approximately 99% of the repertoires. A TCR clonal expansion and chaos score per V-J combination was defined as the ratio of F50 clonal expansion to chaos observed in the TCRdist matrix. Welch's t-statistics and random forest were used to reduce the features to approximately 13 V-J combinations, which were then used as input to a naive Bayes classifier. The Morisita-Horn index was used to measure how similar the thyroid and blood repertoires were. TCRdb trimmed the raw reads at Q25, called clones with MiXCR and kept productive beta chains. Records with the same CDR3 protein are collapsed into one entry carrying the most frequent genes and DNA. What appears here as the V and J calls and clone size reflects TCRdb's work, not the paper's. The sample records about 500,000 distinct CDR3 sequences, under 15% of which are singletons. In total, the top ten clones hold more than 8.5% of the sample.

Beyond this particular receptor, the publication reports: In cross-validation, the 13-signature model distinguished ophthalmopathy from stable hyperthyroidism with 85% to 90% sensitivity and about 84% specificity, and in the test set the corresponding values were around 80% and 75%. In validation, the model predicted ophthalmopathy progression with over 60% sensitivity and 72.22% specificity; some 13 predicted patients were CT-confirmed with GO in a median of 6.5 months. Most of the expanded thyroid clonotypes with a frequency above 0.001 were also detected in blood, and it was suggested that the thyroid immune response may be reflected by blood repertoires. No statistical method was used to predetermine the sample size, and group allocation was not hidden from the investigators.

This receptor was obtained from a woman aged 30 to 39 with Graves' ophthalmopathy. Donor details come from another sample of the same person, matched by shared clones. Sequenced sample: blood. The chain couples TRBV12-5 to TRBJ1-3, and possibly TRBD1, on 5 matching bases. The CDR3 reads CASGSGANSGNTIYF. The nucleotide sequence reads TGTGCTAGTGGTTCCGGGGCAAACTCTGGAAACACCATATATTTT.